Presented here are 22 T cell receptor beta chains from one specimen sequenced in a study of OX40 agonist ivuxolimab in advanced cancers. Sequencing used immunoSEQ multiplex PCR; TCRdb keeps in-frame clones, though not all of them. Among 50,000 to 70,000 clones listed, roughly 85% were seen once. Sample: CD4+ or CD8+ T cells sorted from blood, taken in a trial of the OX40 agonist ivuxolimab. Receptors were obtained from an adult with an advanced solid tumor such as melanoma, head and neck, liver or kidney cancer.

This chain uses TRBV5-1 with TRBJ2-7; TRBD2 matches 10 bases. Per the germline V gene, CDR1 is SGHRS and CDR2 is YFSETQ. J was trimmed by 3 bases and V by 4 bases; bases with no gene match: 4. The CDR3 is made up of 14 amino acids. DNA of the CDR3: TGCGCCAGCAGCCTAGCGGGGGACCTCTACGAGCAGTACTTC. Its protein product is CASSLAGDLYEQYF.

The chain combines TRBV7-3 with TRBJ2-1, with 10 nucleotides matching TRBD2. CDR3 size: 16 residues. Germline V gene sequence: CDR1 SGHTA, CDR2 FQGTGA. The J segment lost 8 bases and the V segment lost 1 base, leaving 8 bases of the junction unmatched. As DNA, the CDR3 is TGTGCCAGCAGCTTAATGGCTAGCGGGAGCGGCGATGAGCAGTTCTTC. Protein sequence: CASSLMASGSGDEQFF.

J is TRBJ2-5 and V is TRBV11-1; 8 bases fit TRBD1. Germline trimming cut 5 bases from V and 4 bases from J; bases unmatched to any gene: 6. There are 14 residues in the CDR3. Germline CDR1 is SGHAT and CDR2 is FQDESV (reference sequence). The CDR3 DNA reads as TGTGCCAGCAGCCGGGACAGGACTACAGAGACCCAGTACTTC. Its translation: CASSRDRTTETQYF.

CDR3 nucleotides: TGTGCCAGTAAGGGGACTAGCGGGGCAGATACGCAGTATTTT. Protein sequence: CASKGTSGADTQYF. This rearrangement joins TRBV19 to TRBJ2-3, with 13 bases identical to TRBD2. Looked up from germline, CDR1 is LNHDA and CDR2 is SQIVND (reference sequence). Trimming at V came to 7 bases and at J to 4 bases, leaving 2 bases not matched to a gene. The CDR3 extends over 14 amino acids.

A note on this clone: The same CDR3 is also encoded by other DNA sequences in this sample. V is TRBV4-2 and J is TRBJ2-5, with D perhaps matching TRBD1 (6 bases). Germline V CDR1 and CDR2: LGHNA, YNFKEQ. The CDR3 extends over 13 amino acids. Trimming pared 4 bases from V and 2 bases from J, leaving 8 bases between. The CDR3 spells CASSPGQQETQYF. In DNA form, the CDR3 reads TGTGCCAGCAGCCCCGGACAGCAAGAGACCCAGTACTTC.

This clone was recorded a few times. This chain connects TRBV7-9 to TRBJ2-3; possibly TRBD2 for D (6 bases). CDR1 and CDR2 (germline): SEHNR, FQNEAQ (reference sequence). Trimming took off 8 bases at V and 2 bases at J, with 11 bases between the two ends. CDR3 length: 13 amino acids. The chain's CDR3 is CASRREHTDTQYF. The CDR3 nucleotides are TGTGCCAGCCGCCGGGAGCACACAGATACGCAGTATTTT.

V and J are TRBV18 and TRBJ2-1; TRBD2 might be the D (6 bases). This CDR3 is built from 17 residues. The germline gives CDR1 KGHSH, CDR2 LQKENI. Trimming shortened V by 3 bases and J by 6 bases, and 21 bases separated the two germline ends. The CDR3 region is CASSPVRGTRAANEQFF. Here the CDR3 DNA reads TGTGCCAGCTCACCGGTCCGCGGGACCAGAGCGGCCAATGAGCAGTTCTTC.

V gene TRBV5-1 combines with J gene TRBJ1-2, with 7 bases fitting TRBD1. The V gene end was trimmed by 1 base and the J gene end by 2 bases; junction bases not matched to a gene: 2. CDR1 is SGHRS and CDR2 is YFSETQ in the germline V gene. This CDR3 comprises 14 residues. The CDR3 DNA is TGCGCCAGCAGCTTGTGGGGACAGAACTATGGCTACACCTTC. This codes for CASSLWGQNYGYTF.

The V call is TRBV5-1, the J call TRBJ2-3; 10 positions match TRBD2. V shed 6 bases, J shed 1 base, and the junction held 5 bases outside the gene matches. Germline V gene sequence: CDR1 SGHRS, CDR2 YFSETQ. This CDR3 spans 15 amino acids. As DNA, the CDR3 is TGCGCCAGCAAGCTAGCGGGAGTCCGCACAGATACGCAGTATTTT. As protein: CASKLAGVRTDTQYF.

CDR3 in amino acids: CASGPGSASYEQYF. The CDR3, as DNA: TGTGCTAGTGGGCCAGGGAGCGCCAGCTACGAGCAGTACTTC. The V and J genes are TRBV12-5 and TRBJ2-7; perhaps D is TRBD1 or TRBD2 (5 bases each). Between the trimmed V and J ends, which lost 6 bases and 3 bases, there was a span of 15 bases. Germline V gives CDR1 LGHNT, CDR2 FRNRAP. CDR3 size: 14 residues.

The chain links TRBV2 to TRBJ2-2; D assignment may be TRBD1 or TRBD2 (5 bases each). Trimming shortened V by 2 bases and J by 0 bases, and 10 bases separated the two germline ends. CDR1 is SNHLY, CDR2 FYNNEI, per germline. The CDR3 is 16 amino acids. The CDR3 loop is CASSERGPPNTGELFF. The CDR3 DNA is TGTGCCAGCAGTGAACGGGGACCTCCGAACACCGGGGAGCTGTTTTTT.

The J gene is TRBJ2-7, the V gene TRBV15, with no clear D. From germline, CDR1 is LNHNV and CDR2 YYDKDF (reference sequence). V dropped 3 bases and J dropped 0 bases, with 12 bases sitting between them. CDR3 length equals 15 residues. CDR3 in DNA: TGTGCCACCAGCAGTGCCTTTCGAAACTCCTACGAGCAGTACTTC. Its translation is CATSSAFRNSYEQYF. The whole variable domain, remainder taken from reference TRBV15 and TRBJ2-7, is DAMVIQNPRYQVTQFGKPVTLSCSQTLNHNVMYWYQQKSSQAPKLLFHYYDKDFNNEADTPDNFQSRRPNTSFCFLDIRSPGLGDTAMYLCATSSAFRNSYEQYFGPGTRLTVT.

This chain uses TRBV10-2 with TRBJ1-5; perhaps TRBD1 as D (5 bases). There are 14 residues in the CDR3. Trimming pared 6 bases from V and 3 bases from J, leaving 12 bases between. CDR1 is WSHSY, CDR2 SAAADI, per germline. In DNA, the CDR3 is TGCGCCAGCAGCTGGGACGGCCTCAATCAGCCCCAGCATTTT. Its translation: CASSWDGLNQPQHF.

The chain is built from TRBV5-4 and TRBJ2-5, with TRBD1 matching over 9 bases. Germline V gives CDR1 SGHNT, CDR2 YYREEE (reference sequence). The J segment lost 3 bases and the V segment lost 3 bases, leaving 3 bases of the junction unmatched. The CDR3 is 14 amino acids. Written as DNA, the CDR3 is TGTGCCAGCAGCTCCAGGACAGGGGAAGAGACCCAGTACTTC. It specifies CASSSRTGEETQYF. The full variable domain, with the rest looked up from reference TRBV5-4 and TRBJ2-5, is ETGVTQSPTHLIKTRGQQVTLRCSSQSGHNTVSWYQQALGQGPQFIFQYYREEENGRGNFPPRFSGLQFPNYSSELNVNALELDDSALYLCASSSRTGEETQYFGPGTRLLVL.

J is TRBJ2-7 and V is TRBV5-4; D gene uncertain. The CDR3 is 13 residues long. The germline CDR1 and CDR2 sequences are SGHNT and YYREEE (reference sequence). V was cut by 3 bases and J by 6 bases, with 13 bases left in between. As DNA, the CDR3 is TGTGCCAGCAGCTGGGAACAAAATCCCGAGCAGTACTTC. Protein product: CASSWEQNPEQYF.

This clone was found a few times. The genes are TRBV6-6 and TRBJ2-1; 10 nucleotides agree with TRBD1. The CDR3 sequence is 16 residues long. Germline values: CDR1 MNHNY, CDR2 SVGAGI (reference sequence). V shed 6 bases and J 6 bases; nucleotides not matched to a gene: 11. The CDR3 protein is CASSQDRGRRVNEQFF. CDR3 DNA: TGTGCCAGCAGCCAAGACAGGGGGCGTCGGGTCAATGAGCAGTTCTTC.

The chain combines TRBV30 with TRBJ2-7, with 7 bases lining up with TRBD1. Germline V gene data show CDR1 as GTSNPN and CDR2 as SVGIG (reference sequence). The CDR3 runs 14 residues. Trimming cost V 4 bases and J 2 bases; bases outside gene matches: 8. CDR3 in amino acids: CAWTRGTATYEQYF. The DNA of the CDR3 is TGTGCCTGGACTCGAGGGACAGCCACCTACGAGCAGTACTTC. Full variable domain (outside the CDR3, taken from reference TRBV30 and TRBJ2-7): SQTIHQWPATLVQPVGSPLSLECTVEGTSNPNLYWYRQAAGRGLQLLFYSVGIGQISSEVPQNLSASRPQDRQFILSSKKLLLSDSGFYLCAWTRGTATYEQYFGPGTRLTVT.

The chain joins TRBV5-4 to TRBJ2-1, with D unresolved. There are 11 residues in the CDR3. Trimming removed 1 base at V and 4 bases at J, with 0 bases between. Germline values: CDR1 SGHNT, CDR2 YYREEE (reference sequence). The CDR3 sequence is CASSLYNEQFF. Written as DNA, the CDR3 is TGTGCCAGCAGCTTGTACAATGAGCAGTTCTTC.

A few counts support this clone. The DNA of the CDR3 is TGCGCCAGCAGCTTGACAGGAATGAATCAGCCCCAGCATTTT. Its translation is CASSLTGMNQPQHF. The gene calls are TRBV5-1 and TRBJ1-5, with D maybe TRBD1 (5 bases). CDR3 length: 14 residues. Germline CDR1 reads SGHRS; CDR2 reads YFSETQ. With 1 base removed from V and 4 bases from J, the gap between germline ends came to 9 bases.

This rearrangement joins TRBV18 to TRBJ2-3; the D call may be TRBD1 or TRBD2 (5 bases each). Trimming stripped 6 bases from V and 0 bases from J, with 10 bases between. Germline lookup yields CDR1 KGHSH and CDR2 LQKENI. The CDR3 contains 14 residues. The CDR3 region is CASSLGPSTDTQYF. In DNA form, the CDR3 reads TGTGCCAGCTCGCTGGGACCAAGCACAGATACGCAGTATTTT.

This clone turned up a few times. The V call is TRBV2, the J call TRBJ2-7; 14 bases fit TRBD2. The germline V gene has CDR1 SNHLY and CDR2 FYNNEI. The CDR3 runs to 14 residues. V was clipped by 8 bases and J by 5 bases; unmatched bases: 5. CDR3 protein: CASRRLAGGHEQYF. CDR3 DNA: TGTGCCAGCCGCCGACTAGCGGGAGGGCACGAGCAGTACTTC.

This clone was picked up one time. V usage is TRBV5-1 and J usage is TRBJ1-2; 7 bases match TRBD1. Germline loops: CDR1 SGHRS, CDR2 YFSETQ. With 0 bases clipped from V and 14 bases from J, the junction kept 7 bases outside the gene matches. The CDR3 length is 12 residues. This CDR3 reads CASSLEQGGSTF. The CDR3 nucleotides read TGCGCCAGCAGCTTGGAGCAGGGGGGTAGTACCTTC.